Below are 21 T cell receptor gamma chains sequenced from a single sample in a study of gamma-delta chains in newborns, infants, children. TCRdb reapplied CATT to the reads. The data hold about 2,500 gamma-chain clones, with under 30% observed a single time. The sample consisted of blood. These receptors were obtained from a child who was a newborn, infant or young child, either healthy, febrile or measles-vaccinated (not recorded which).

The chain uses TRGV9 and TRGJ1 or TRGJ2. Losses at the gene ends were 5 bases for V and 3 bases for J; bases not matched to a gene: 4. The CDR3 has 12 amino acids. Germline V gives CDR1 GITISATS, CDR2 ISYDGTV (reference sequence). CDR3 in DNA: TGTGCCTTGTGGGGGCTTTATTATAAGAAACTCTTT. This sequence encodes CALWGLYYKKLF.

CDR3 coding DNA: TGTGCCTTGTGGGAGGTTGGGGACAAAGAGTTGGGCAAAAAAATCAAGGTATTT. Translation: CALWEVGDKELGKKIKVF. The V gene is TRGV9, the J gene TRGJP. With 1 base clipped from V and 5 bases from J, the junction kept 8 bases outside the gene matches. The CDR3 runs 18 residues. CDR1 is GITISATS and CDR2 is ISYDGTV in the germline V gene (reference sequence).

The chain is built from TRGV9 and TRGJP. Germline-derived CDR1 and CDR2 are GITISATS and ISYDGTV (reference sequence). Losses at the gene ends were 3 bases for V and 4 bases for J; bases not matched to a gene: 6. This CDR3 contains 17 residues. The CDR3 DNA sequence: TGTGCCTTGTGGGAGCTGGATCAAGAGTTGGGCAAAAAAATCAAGGTATTT. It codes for CALWELDQELGKKIKVF.

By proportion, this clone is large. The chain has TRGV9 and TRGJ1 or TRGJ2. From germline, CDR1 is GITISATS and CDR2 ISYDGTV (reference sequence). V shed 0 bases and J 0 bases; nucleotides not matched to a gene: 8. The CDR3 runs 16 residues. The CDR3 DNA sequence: TGTGCCTTGTGGGAGGTGCGACCACCGAATTATTATAAGAAACTCTTT. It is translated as CALWEVRPPNYYKKLF.

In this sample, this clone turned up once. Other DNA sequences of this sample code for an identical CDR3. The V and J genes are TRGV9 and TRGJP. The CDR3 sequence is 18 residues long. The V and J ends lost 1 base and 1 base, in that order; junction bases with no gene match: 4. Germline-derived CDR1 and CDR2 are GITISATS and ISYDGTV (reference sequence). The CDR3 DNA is TGTGCCTTGTGGGAGGTACACGGGCAAGAGTTGGGCAAAAAAATCAAGGTATTT. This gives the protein CALWEVHGQELGKKIKVF.

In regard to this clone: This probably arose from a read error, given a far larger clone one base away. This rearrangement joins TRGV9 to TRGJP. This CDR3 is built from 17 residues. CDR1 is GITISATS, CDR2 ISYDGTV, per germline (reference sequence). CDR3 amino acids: CALREARKELGKKIKVF. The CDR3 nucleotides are TGTGCCTTGCGGGAGGCCCGTAAAGAGTTGGGCAAAAAAATCAAGGTATTT.

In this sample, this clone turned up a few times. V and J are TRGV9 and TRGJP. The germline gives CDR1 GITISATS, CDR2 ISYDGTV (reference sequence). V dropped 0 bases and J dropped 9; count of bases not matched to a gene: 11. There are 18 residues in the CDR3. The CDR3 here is CALWEVHPAGLGKKIKVF. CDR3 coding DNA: TGTGCCTTGTGGGAGGTGCACCCCGCGGGGTTGGGCAAAAAAATCAAGGTATTT.

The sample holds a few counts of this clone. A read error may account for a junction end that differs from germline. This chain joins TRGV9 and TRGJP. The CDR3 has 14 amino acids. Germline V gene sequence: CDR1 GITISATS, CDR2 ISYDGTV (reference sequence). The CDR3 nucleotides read TGTGCCTTGTGGAAAGAGTTGGGCAAAAGAATCAAGGTATTT. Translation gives CALWKELGKRIKVF.

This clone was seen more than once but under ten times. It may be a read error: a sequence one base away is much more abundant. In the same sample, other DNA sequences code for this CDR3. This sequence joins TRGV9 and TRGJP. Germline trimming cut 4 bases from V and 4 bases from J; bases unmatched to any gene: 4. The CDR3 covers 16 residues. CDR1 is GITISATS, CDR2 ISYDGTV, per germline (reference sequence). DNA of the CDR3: TGTGCCTTGTGGGAACTCCAAGAGTTGGGCAAAAAAATCAAGGTATTT. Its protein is CALWELQELGKKIKVF.

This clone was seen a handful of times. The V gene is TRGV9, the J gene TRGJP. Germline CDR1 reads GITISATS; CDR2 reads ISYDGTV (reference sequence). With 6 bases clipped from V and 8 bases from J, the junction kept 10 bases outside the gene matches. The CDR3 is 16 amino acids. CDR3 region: CALWTRVKLGKKIKVF. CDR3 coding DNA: TGTGCCTTGTGGACTAGAGTGAAGTTGGGCAAAAAAATCAAGGTATTT.

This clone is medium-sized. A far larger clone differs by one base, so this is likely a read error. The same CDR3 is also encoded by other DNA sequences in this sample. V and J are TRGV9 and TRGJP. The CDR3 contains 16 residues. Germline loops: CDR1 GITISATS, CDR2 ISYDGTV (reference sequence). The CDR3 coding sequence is TGTGCCTTGTGGGAGGTGCAAGGGTTGGGCAAAAAAATCAAGGTATTT. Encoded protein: CALWEVQGLGKKIKVF.

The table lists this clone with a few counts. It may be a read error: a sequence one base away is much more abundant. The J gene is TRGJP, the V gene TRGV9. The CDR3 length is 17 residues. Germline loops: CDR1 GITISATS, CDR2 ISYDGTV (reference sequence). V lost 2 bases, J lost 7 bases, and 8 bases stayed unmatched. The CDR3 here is CALWEAHYELGKKIKVF. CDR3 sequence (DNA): TGTGCCTTGTGGGAGGCGCATTATGAGTTGGGCAAAAAAATCAAGGTATTT.

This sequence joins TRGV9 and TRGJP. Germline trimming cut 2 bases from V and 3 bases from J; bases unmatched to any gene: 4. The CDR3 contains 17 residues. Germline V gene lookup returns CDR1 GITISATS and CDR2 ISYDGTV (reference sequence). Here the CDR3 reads CALWEEMQELGKKIKVF. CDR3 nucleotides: TGTGCCTTGTGGGAGGAGATGCAAGAGTTGGGCAAAAAAATCAAGGTATTT.

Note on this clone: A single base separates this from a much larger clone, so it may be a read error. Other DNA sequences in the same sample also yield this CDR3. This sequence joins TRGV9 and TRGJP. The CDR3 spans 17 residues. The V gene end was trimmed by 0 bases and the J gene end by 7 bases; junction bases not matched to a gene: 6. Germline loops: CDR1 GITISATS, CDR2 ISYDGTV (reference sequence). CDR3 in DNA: TGTGCCTTGTGGGAGGTGAGCCACGAGTTGGGCAAAAAAATCAAGGTATTT. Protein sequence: CALWEVSHELGKKIKVF.

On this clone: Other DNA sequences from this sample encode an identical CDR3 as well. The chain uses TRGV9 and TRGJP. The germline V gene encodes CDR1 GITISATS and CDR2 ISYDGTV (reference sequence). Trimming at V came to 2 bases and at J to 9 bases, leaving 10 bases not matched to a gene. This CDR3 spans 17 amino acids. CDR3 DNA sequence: TGTGCCTTGTGGGAGGGATTCCCCGGGTTGGGCAAAAAAATCAAGGTATTT. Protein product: CALWEGFPGLGKKIKVF.

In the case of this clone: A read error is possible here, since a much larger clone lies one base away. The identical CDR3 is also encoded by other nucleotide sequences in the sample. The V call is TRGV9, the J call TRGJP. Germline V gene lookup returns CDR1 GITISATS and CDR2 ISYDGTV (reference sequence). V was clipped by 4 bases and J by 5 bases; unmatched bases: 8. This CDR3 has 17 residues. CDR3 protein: CALWEEHEELGKKIKVF. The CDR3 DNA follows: TGTGCCTTGTGGGAAGAACATGAAGAGTTGGGCAAAAAAATCAAGGTATTT.

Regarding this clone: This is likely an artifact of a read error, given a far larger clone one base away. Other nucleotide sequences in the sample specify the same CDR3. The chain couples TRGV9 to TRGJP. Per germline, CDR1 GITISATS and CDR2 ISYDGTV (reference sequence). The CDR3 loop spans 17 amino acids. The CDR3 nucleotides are TGTGCATTGTGGGAGGTGCTATTGGAGTTGGGCAAAAAAATCAAGGTATTT. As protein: CALWEVLLELGKKIKVF.

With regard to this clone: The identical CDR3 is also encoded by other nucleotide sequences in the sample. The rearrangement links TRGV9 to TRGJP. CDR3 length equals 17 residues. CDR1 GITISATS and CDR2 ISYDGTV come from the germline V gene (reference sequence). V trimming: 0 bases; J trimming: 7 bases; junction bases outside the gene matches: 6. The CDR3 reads CALWEVHRELGKKIKVF. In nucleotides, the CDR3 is TGTGCCTTGTGGGAGGTGCATAGGGAGTTGGGCAAAAAAATCAAGGTATTT.

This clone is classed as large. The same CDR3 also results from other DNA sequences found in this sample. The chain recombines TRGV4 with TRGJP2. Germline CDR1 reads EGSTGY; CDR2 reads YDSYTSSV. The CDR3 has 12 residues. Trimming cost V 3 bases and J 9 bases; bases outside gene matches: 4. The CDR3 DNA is TGTGCCACCTGGGATTTGTATTGGATCAAGACGTTT. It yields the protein CATWDLYWIKTF.

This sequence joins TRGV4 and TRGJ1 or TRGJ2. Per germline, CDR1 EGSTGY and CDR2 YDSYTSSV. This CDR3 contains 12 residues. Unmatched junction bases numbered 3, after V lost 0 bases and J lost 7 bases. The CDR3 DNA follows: TGTGCCACCTGGGATGGGCTCTATAAGAAACTCTTT. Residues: CATWDGLYKKLF.

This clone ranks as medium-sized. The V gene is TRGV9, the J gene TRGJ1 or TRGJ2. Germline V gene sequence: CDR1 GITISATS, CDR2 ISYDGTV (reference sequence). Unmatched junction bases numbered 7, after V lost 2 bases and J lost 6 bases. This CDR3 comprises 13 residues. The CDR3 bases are TGTGCCTTGTGGGAGGGCCCCTCTTATAAGAAACTCTTT. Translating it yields CALWEGPSYKKLF.